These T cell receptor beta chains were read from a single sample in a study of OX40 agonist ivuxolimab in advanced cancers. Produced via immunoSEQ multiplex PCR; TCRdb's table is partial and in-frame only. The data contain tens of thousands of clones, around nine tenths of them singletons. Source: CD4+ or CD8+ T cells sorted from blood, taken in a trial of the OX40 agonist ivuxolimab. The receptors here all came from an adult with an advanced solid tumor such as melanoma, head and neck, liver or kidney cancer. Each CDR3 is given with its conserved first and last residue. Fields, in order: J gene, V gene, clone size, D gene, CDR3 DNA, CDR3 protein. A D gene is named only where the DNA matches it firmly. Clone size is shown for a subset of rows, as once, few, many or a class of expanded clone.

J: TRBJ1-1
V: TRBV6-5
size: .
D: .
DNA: TGTGCCAGCAGTTACTCGAGTCCCCGGGTGCCCACTGAAGCTTTCTTT
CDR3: CASSYSSPRVPTEAFF

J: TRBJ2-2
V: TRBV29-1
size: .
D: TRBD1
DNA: TGCAGCGTTGAGAGGACAGGGGCCCCCGGGGAGCTGTTTTTT
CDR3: CSVERTGAPGELFF

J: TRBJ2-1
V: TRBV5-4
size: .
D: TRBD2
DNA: TGTGCCAGCACCCCCACCCGGCTAGCGGGGGGGAATGAGCAGTTCTTC
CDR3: CASTPTRLAGGNEQFF

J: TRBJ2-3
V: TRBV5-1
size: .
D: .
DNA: TGCGCCAGCATGACAGTTGTCGCAGATACGCAGTATTTT
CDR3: CASMTVVADTQYF

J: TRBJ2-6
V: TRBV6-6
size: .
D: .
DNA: TGTGCCAGCACCACGACAGTGCGGACTGGGGCCAACGTCCTGACTTTC
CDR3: CASTTTVRTGANVLTF

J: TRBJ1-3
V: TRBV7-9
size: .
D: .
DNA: TGTGCCAGCAGCGGTGTCGCCGGAAACACCATATATTTT
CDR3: CASSGVAGNTIYF

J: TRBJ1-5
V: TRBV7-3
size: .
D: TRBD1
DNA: TGTGCCAGCAGCTTACCCCAGGGGGCCTGGCAGCCCCAGCATTTT
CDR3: CASSLPQGAWQPQHF

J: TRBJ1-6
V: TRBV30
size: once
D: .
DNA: TGTGCCTGGAAAGGGACGGCAAATAATTCACCCCTCCACTTT
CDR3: CAWKGTANNSPLHF

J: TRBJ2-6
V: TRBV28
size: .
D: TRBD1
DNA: TGTGCCAGCAGGGGGACAGACTATTCTGGGGCCAACGTCCTGACTTTC
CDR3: CASRGTDYSGANVLTF

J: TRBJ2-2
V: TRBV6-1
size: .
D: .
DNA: TGTGCCAGCGCGAGGGGGAGGTCACGCACCGGGGAGCTGTTTTTT
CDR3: CASARGRSRTGELFF

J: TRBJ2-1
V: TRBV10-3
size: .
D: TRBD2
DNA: TGTGCCATCAGTGAGCTGAGCGGGGGGCTCCGGTCGTACAATGAGCAGTTCTTC
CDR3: CAISELSGGLRSYNEQFF

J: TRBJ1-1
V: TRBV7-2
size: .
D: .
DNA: TGTGCCAGCAGCTTAGACCCGGGTTTGAACACTGAAGCTTTCTTT
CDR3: CASSLDPGLNTEAFF

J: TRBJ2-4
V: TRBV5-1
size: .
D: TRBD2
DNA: TGCGCCAGCAGCTTGTCGGGGGGTGAGAACATTCAGTACTTC
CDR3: CASSLSGGENIQYF

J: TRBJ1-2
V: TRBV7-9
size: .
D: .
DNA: TGTGCCAGCACCCCTCGGGCAGCCGGCTACACCTTC
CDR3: CASTPRAAGYTF

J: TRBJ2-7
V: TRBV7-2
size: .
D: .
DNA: TGTGCCAGCAGTCGTCAACAGGGCCTCTACGAGCAGTACTTC
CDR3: CASSRQQGLYEQYF